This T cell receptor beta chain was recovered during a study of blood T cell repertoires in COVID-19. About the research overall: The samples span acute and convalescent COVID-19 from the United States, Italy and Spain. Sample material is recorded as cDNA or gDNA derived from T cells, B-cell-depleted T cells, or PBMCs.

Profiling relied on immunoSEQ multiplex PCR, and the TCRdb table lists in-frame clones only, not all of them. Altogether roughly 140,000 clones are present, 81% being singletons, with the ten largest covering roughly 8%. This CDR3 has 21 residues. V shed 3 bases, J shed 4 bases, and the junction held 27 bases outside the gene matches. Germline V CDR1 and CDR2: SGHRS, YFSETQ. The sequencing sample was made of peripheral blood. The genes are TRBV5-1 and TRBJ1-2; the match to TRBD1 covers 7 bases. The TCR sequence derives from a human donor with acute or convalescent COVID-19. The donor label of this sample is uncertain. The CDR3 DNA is TGCGCCAGCAGCTGGGTAGCCCCTGGGGTTCGGACAGGACAGTCTTTCTATGGCTACACCTTC. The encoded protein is CASSWVAPGVRTGQSFYGYTF.